These 5 T cell receptor beta chains were sequenced from one sample in a study of a mutant IDH1 vaccine in newly diagnosed glioma. Method: immunoSEQ multiplex PCR; TCRdb's copy keeps in-frame clones and lacks some. The table includes around 57,000 clones, over 75% detected once. Their antigens are not known. The time point here: week 11, during vaccination. Vaccine doses each comprised 300 ug of mutant IDH1 20-mer peptide, with topical imiquimod. The sample here was PBMCs, taken from a glioma patient whose treatment included an IDH1 peptide vaccine. These TCRs come from a man between 35 and 55 years old with glioma.

J is TRBJ1-5 and V is TRBV15; 7 bases line up with TRBD1. In germline, CDR1 is LNHNV, CDR2 YYDKDF (reference sequence). After removal of 4 bases from V and 0 bases from J, the junction contained 6 bases not matched to a gene. The CDR3 is 16 residues long. The CDR3 protein is CATSNEGAYSNQPQHF. The CDR3 DNA is TGTGCCACCAGCAATGAGGGGGCCTATAGCAATCAGCCCCAGCATTTT.

This chain links TRBV19 with TRBJ1-5; D is unresolved. V shed 3 bases and J shed 2 bases, with 5 bases lying between them. CDR3 length: 13 residues. Germline V CDR1 and CDR2: LNHDA, SQIVND (reference sequence). The CDR3 spells CASSMGGNQPQHF. CDR3 in DNA: TGTGCCAGTAGTATGGGCGGCAATCAGCCCCAGCATTTT.

This chain joins TRBV6-5 and TRBJ1-5; D is uncertain. Per germline, CDR1 MNHEY and CDR2 SVGAGI. The CDR3 spans 13 residues. Trimming shortened V by 5 bases and J by 2 bases, and 7 bases separated the two germline ends. CDR3 sequence: CASSRQGNQPQHF. CDR3 in DNA: TGTGCCAGCAGTCGTCAAGGCAATCAGCCCCAGCATTTT.

CDR3 sequence (DNA): TGTGCCAGCAGGACGACAGGGGCGGCAGATACGCAGTATTTT. Translated: CASRTTGAADTQYF. V and J are TRBV28 and TRBJ2-3, with 8 bases lining up with TRBD1. The CDR3 is made up of 14 amino acids. The germline gives CDR1 MDHEN, CDR2 SYDVKM. Germline trimming cut 6 bases from V and 4 bases from J; bases unmatched to any gene: 6. The entire variable domain, with the rest obtained from reference TRBV28 and TRBJ2-3, is as follows: DVKVTQSSRYLVKRTGEKVFLECVQDMDHENMFWYRQDPGLGLRLIYFSYDVKMKEKGDIPEGYSVSREKKERFSLILESASTNQTSMYLCASRTTGAADTQYFGPGTRLTVL.

The chain uses TRBV25-1 and TRBJ2-2, with a possible D match to TRBD2 (6 bases). This CDR3 region has 14 residues. Germline V gene sequence: CDR1 MGHDK, CDR2 SYGVNS. V was clipped by 2 bases and J by 5 bases, with 9 bases between them. CDR3 coding DNA: TGTGCCAGCAGTGAACTAGCGTGGACCGGGGAGCTGTTTTTT. Its protein product is CASSELAWTGELFF.